The next 16 T cell receptor beta chains were all read from a single sample in a study of T cell responses to AZD1222 COVID-19 vaccine. Method: immunoSEQ multiplex PCR; TCRdb's copy keeps in-frame clones and lacks some. The repertoire holds roughly 120,000 clones, with 88% as singletons. Specimen: peripheral blood, collected on day 0 of AZD1222 vaccination. These TCRs come from an adult in good health.

The rearrangement links TRBV3-1 (or the pseudogene TRBV3-2) to TRBJ1-2, with 8 bases aligning to TRBD1. With V trimmed by 1 base and J by 2 bases, 12 bases remained unmatched. This CDR3 is 18 amino acids long. Germline lookup yields CDR1 LGHDT and CDR2 YNNKEL (reference sequence). CDR3 bases: TGTGCCAGCAGCCAAGGAGTTTCAGGGGGCGCGGGGAACTATGGCTACACCTTC. It translates to CASSQGVSGGAGNYGYTF.

This chain connects TRBV4-3 to TRBJ1-1; TRBD1 agrees at 7 bases. The CDR3 covers 13 residues. The germline V gene has CDR1 LGHNA and CDR2 YSLEER. The junction had 5 bases not matched to a gene; V was cut back by 6 bases and J by 4 bases. CDR3 nucleotide sequence: TGCGCCAGCAGATCAACAGGGGCCACTGAAGCTTTCTTT. It translates to CASRSTGATEAFF.

J is TRBJ1-1 and V is TRBV3-1 (or the pseudogene TRBV3-2), with D uncertain. This CDR3 contains 14 residues. CDR1 and CDR2 (germline): LGHDT, YNNKEL (reference sequence). V shed 0 bases and J shed 6 bases, with 11 bases lying between them. CDR3 protein: CASSQDRVTAEAFF. The DNA of the CDR3 is TGTGCCAGCAGCCAAGACCGGGTAACGGCTGAAGCTTTCTTT.

This rearrangement joins TRBV5-1 to TRBJ1-2; D gene uncertain. V lost 1 base to trimming and J lost 3 bases, with 10 bases between them. CDR3 length: 14 amino acids. CDR1 is SGHRS and CDR2 is YFSETQ in the germline V gene. The CDR3 bases are TGCGCCAGCAGCTTGAGGGCTTTGGACTATGGCTACACCTTC. Translation gives CASSLRALDYGYTF. The full variable domain, with the rest looked up from reference TRBV5-1 and TRBJ1-2, is KAGVTQTPRYLIKTRGQQVTLSCSPISGHRSVSWYQQTPGQGLQFLFEYFSETQRNKGNFPGRFSGRQFSNSRSEMNVSTLELGDSALYLCASSLRALDYGYTFGSGTRLTVV.

V and J are TRBV24-1 and TRBJ2-7; D possibly corresponds to TRBD1 (6 bases). Germline CDR1 is KGHDR and CDR2 is SFDVKD. Trimming stripped 0 bases from V and 3 bases from J, with 11 bases between. The CDR3 has 15 amino acids. In DNA, the CDR3 is TGTGCCACCAGTGATTTGCAGGGGATCGGCTACGAGCAGTACTTC. Translating it yields CATSDLQGIGYEQYF.

The V call is TRBV18, the J call TRBJ2-7; 13 bases line up with TRBD2. In germline, CDR1 is KGHSH, CDR2 LQKENI. V lost 4 bases, J lost 3 bases, and 6 bases stayed unmatched. This CDR3 has 16 residues. The DNA for the CDR3 is TGTGCCAGCTCACGAGGGACTAGCGGGGCCATCTACGAGCAGTACTTC. Amino acids: CASSRGTSGAIYEQYF.

The rearrangement joins TRBV18 to TRBJ1-5; D is ambiguous. Germline lookup yields CDR1 KGHSH and CDR2 LQKENI. The CDR3 runs to 14 residues. V was cut by 5 bases and J by 4 bases, with 12 bases left in between. The CDR3 loop is CASSSQEGNQPQHF. CDR3 coding DNA: TGTGCCAGCTCATCTCAAGAAGGAAATCAGCCCCAGCATTTT.

This clone was recorded a few times. Here the CDR3 reads CASSFTGQSSYEQYF. CDR3 sequence (DNA): TGCGCCAGCAGCTTTACGGGACAGTCTTCCTACGAGCAGTACTTC. The chain joins TRBV5-1 to TRBJ2-7, with 7 bases identical to TRBD1. The CDR3 runs to 15 residues. The germline V gene has CDR1 SGHRS and CDR2 YFSETQ. Unmatched junction bases numbered 6, after V lost 2 bases and J lost 1 base.

The table lists this clone with a count of one. The chain carries TRBV9 and TRBJ1-6; D unclear. The CDR3 has 14 residues. V lost 1 base to trimming and J lost 7 bases, with 9 bases between them. In germline, CDR1 is SGDLS, CDR2 YYNGEE. The CDR3, as DNA: TGTGCCAGCAGCGTACGGGTGGAGAATTCACCCCTCCACTTT. Translating gives CASSVRVENSPLHF.

The V gene is TRBV6-5, the J gene TRBJ2-5; D possibly corresponds to TRBD2 (5 bases). Trimming pared 2 bases from V and 2 bases from J, leaving 12 bases between. This CDR3 has 15 amino acids. Germline V gives CDR1 MNHEY, CDR2 SVGAGI. CDR3 sequence: CASSYTLAPQETQYF. In nucleotides, the CDR3 is TGTGCCAGCAGTTACACTCTAGCACCACAAGAGACCCAGTACTTC.

The chain joins TRBV6-5 to TRBJ1-2, with D tentatively TRBD1 (5 bases). V was pared by 6 bases and J by 7 bases, with 18 bases between. Germline V gene sequence: CDR1 MNHEY, CDR2 SVGAGI. This CDR3 spans 14 amino acids. The CDR3 DNA reads TGTGCCAGCAGCCCCGGGGGGTACAACGTTGGCTACACCTTC. Amino acid sequence: CASSPGGYNVGYTF.

The rearrangement joins TRBV29-1 to TRBJ2-5; the D gene is possibly TRBD2 (6 bases). With 7 bases removed from V and 3 bases from J, the gap between germline ends came to 12 bases. From germline, CDR1 is SQVTM and CDR2 ANQGSEA. This CDR3 has 12 residues. The CDR3: CSGGTVEETQYF. The CDR3 DNA is TGCAGCGGGGGGACTGTCGAAGAGACCCAGTACTTC.

The chain carries TRBV2 and TRBJ2-3; 15 nucleotides agree with TRBD2. The ends lost 7 bases at V and 4 bases at J; junction bases unmatched: 6. The V gene's germline CDR1 is SNHLY and CDR2 FYNNEI. The length of the CDR3 is 16 residues. DNA for the CDR3: TGTGCCAGCAACCTCGGACTAGCGGGGGGGGCAGATACGCAGTATTTT. As protein: CASNLGLAGGADTQYF.

V gene TRBV6-5 combines with J gene TRBJ1-1, with TRBD1 as a possible D gene (6 bases). Trimming pared 7 bases from V and 5 bases from J, leaving 17 bases between. Germline CDR1 and CDR2: MNHEY and SVGAGI. The CDR3 contains 14 residues. CDR3 DNA sequence: TGTGCCAGCAAGAGACGGCAGGGGTTAACTGAAGCTTTCTTT. Amino acid sequence: CASKRRQGLTEAFF.

The sample holds one count of this clone. The chain combines TRBV7-2 with TRBJ2-1; 8 bases are a match to TRBD2. This CDR3 is 15 amino acids long. The trim removed 5 bases at V and 5 bases at J, leaving 8 bases unmatched. Germline V lookup: CDR1 SGHTA, CDR2 FQGNSA. The CDR3 region has the DNA TGTGCCAGCAGCCTCTCCGGGGGGGCCCACAATGAGCAGTTCTTC. It encodes CASSLSGGAHNEQFF. The variable domain in full, completed from reference TRBV7-2 and TRBJ2-1, reads GAGVSQSPSNKVTEKGKDVELRCDPISGHTALYWYRQSLGQGLEFLIYFQGNSAPDKSGLPSDRFSAERTGGSVSTLTIQRTQQEDSAVYLCASSLSGGAHNEQFFGPGTRLTVL.

The rearrangement links TRBV5-4 to TRBJ1-2, with 7 positions matching TRBD1. Trimming cost V 5 bases and J 3 bases; bases outside gene matches: 4. CDR1 and CDR2 (germline): SGHNT, YYREEE (reference sequence). CDR3 length: 13 residues. CDR3 coding DNA: TGTGCCAGCAGTTCCGGGACAGACTATGGCTACACCTTC. Amino acids: CASSSGTDYGYTF.